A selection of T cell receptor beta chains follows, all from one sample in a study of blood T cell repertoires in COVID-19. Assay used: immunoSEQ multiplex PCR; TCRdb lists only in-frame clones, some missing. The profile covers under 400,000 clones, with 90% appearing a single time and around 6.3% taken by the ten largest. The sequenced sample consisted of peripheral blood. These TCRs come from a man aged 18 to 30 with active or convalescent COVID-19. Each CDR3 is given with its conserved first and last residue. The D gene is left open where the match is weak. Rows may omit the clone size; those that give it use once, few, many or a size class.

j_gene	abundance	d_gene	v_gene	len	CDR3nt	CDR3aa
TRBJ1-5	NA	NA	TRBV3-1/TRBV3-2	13	TGTGCCAGCAGCCATTTTTCGGATCAGCCCCAGCATTTT	CASSHFSDQPQHF
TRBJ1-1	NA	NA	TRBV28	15	TGTGCCAGCACCCCTCTCGACAGAGTGAACACTGAAGCTTTCTTT	CASTPLDRVNTEAFF
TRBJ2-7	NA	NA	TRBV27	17	TGTGCCAGCAGCTTCGGGGGAGGGGGACCTTTACTATACGAGCAGTACTTC	CASSFGGGGPLLYEQYF
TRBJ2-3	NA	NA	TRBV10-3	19	TGTGCCATCAGTGAGGTTGGGGGGGCGGCTAGCGGAAACTCGAATACGCAGTATTTT	CAISEVGGAASGNSNTQYF
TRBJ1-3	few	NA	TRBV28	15	TGTGCCAGCAGTTTATTCCAGGTGACTGGAAACACCATATATTTT	CASSLFQVTGNTIYF
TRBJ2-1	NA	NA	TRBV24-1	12	TGTGCCACCAGTGATCTACGTTCCGAGCAGTTCTTC	CATSDLRSEQFF
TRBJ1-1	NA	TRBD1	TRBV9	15	TGTGCCAGCAGCGACGACAGGGGGCTCACCGCTGAAGCTTTCTTT	CASSDDRGLTAEAFF
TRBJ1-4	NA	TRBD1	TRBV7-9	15	TGTGCCAGCAGCTTAGTTGCAGGGGGCAGTGAAAAACTGTTTTTT	CASSLVAGGSEKLFF
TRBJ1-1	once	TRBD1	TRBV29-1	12	TGCAGCGTTCGGACAGGGCGAACTGAAGCTTTCTTT	CSVRTGRTEAFF
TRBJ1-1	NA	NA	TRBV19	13	TGTGCCAGTAGTATAGGAGGGGGCACTGAAGCTTTCTTT	CASSIGGGTEAFF
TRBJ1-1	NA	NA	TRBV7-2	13	TGTGCCAGCAGCTTTCGCGCCAACTTCGAAGCTTTCTTT	CASSFRANFEAFF
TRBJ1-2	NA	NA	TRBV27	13	TGTGCCAGCAGTTTATACAGGGTTGGTGGCTACACCTTC	CASSLYRVGGYTF
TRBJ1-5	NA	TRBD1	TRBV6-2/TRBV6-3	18	TGTGCCAGCAGTTTCCGGGACAGGGCCCGCCTGGGAAATCAGCCCCAGCATTTT	CASSFRDRARLGNQPQHF
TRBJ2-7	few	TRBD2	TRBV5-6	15	TGTGCCAGCAGCGGCGGACTAGCGGGAGTTAGCAAGCAGTACTTC	CASSGGLAGVSKQYF
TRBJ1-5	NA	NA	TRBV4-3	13	TGCGCCAGCAGCCAAGTCTTTAATCAGCCCCAGCATTTT	CASSQVFNQPQHF